Following are 24 T cell receptor beta chains from one sample sequenced in a study of beta chain features in type 1 diabetes. Study-wide findings and caveats: Type 1 diabetes patients showed a moderate but significant shortening of TCRB CDR3s in all four CD4+ subsets.

The whole isolated RNA underwent reverse transcription, so sequencing captured expressed TCRB transcripts. Assay used: immunoSEQ multiplex PCR; TCRdb lists only in-frame clones, some missing. The sample yields around 280,000 clones, over 12% seen once. Their antigens are not known. The sample taken for sequencing was naive CD4+ T cells from blood. Receptor source: a man younger than 35 with type 1 diabetes.

This clone was detected a few times. V gene TRBV10-3 combines with J gene TRBJ2-3; no definite D call. CDR1 is ENHRY, CDR2 SYGVKD, per germline. V was clipped by 6 bases and J by 0 bases, with 4 bases between them. This CDR3 is 12 amino acids long. The CDR3 DNA is TGTGCCATCAGGAGTAGCACAGATACGCAGTATTTT. As protein: CAIRSSTDTQYF.

The chain is built from TRBV7-2 and TRBJ1-1; the match to TRBD1 covers 10 bases. The CDR3 consists of 15 residues. V lost 5 bases and J lost 4; bases outside the gene matches: 7. The germline CDR1 and CDR2 sequences are SGHTA and FQGNSA. CDR3 in amino acids: CASSPRQGASTEAFF. CDR3 DNA: TGTGCCAGCAGCCCTCGACAGGGGGCGAGCACTGAAGCTTTCTTT.

The V gene is TRBV6-5, the J gene TRBJ2-3; D is perhaps TRBD1 (6 bases). CDR3 size: 14 residues. Trimming shortened V by 10 bases and J by 6 bases, and 20 bases separated the two germline ends. Germline values: CDR1 MNHEY, CDR2 SVGAGI. For the CDR3, the DNA is TGTGCCACCTTCCCGCGGACAGTAGATGATACGCAGTATTTT. As protein: CATFPRTVDDTQYF.

This clone was observed a handful of times. This chain links TRBV6-5 with TRBJ2-5, with 9 positions matching TRBD1. The CDR3 contains 14 residues. V shed 2 bases, J shed 4 bases, and the junction held 2 bases outside the gene matches. Germline loops: CDR1 MNHEY, CDR2 SVGAGI. CDR3 coding DNA: TGTGCCAGCAGTTACCAGGGACAGGGAGAGACCCAGTACTTC. It is translated as CASSYQGQGETQYF.

This clone was counted between two and nine times. The chain combines TRBV5-6 with TRBJ2-6; a weak D match, TRBD2 (5 bases). The CDR3 consists of 18 residues. The germline CDR1 and CDR2 sequences are SGHDT and YYEEEE. The V end lost 4 bases, the J end lost 2 bases, and 19 bases lay between the germline ends. The CDR3 DNA reads as TGTGCCAGCAGCCCGGGTACGGGGTGGCCCGCTGGGGCCAACGTCCTGACTTTC. It yields the protein CASSPGTGWPAGANVLTF.

This clone showed up just a few times. V usage is TRBV18 and J usage is TRBJ1-6; D not resolved. The V and J ends lost 1 base and 7 bases respectively, with 5 bases between them. The germline V gene has CDR1 KGHSH and CDR2 LQKENI. The CDR3 loop spans 13 amino acids. The CDR3 nucleotides read TGTGCCAGCTCACCACGGGCGAATTCACCCCTCCACTTT. The encoded protein is CASSPRANSPLHF.

This clone was seen only a few times. This chain connects TRBV9 to TRBJ2-5, with 8 bases lining up with TRBD2. The CDR3 has 16 residues. Germline values: CDR1 SGDLS, CDR2 YYNGEE. V shed 0 bases, J shed 5 bases, and the junction held 9 bases outside the gene matches. CDR3 coding DNA: TGTGCCAGCAGCGTAGGTGTTCGGGGGGGAGGGGAGACCCAGTACTTC. Protein product: CASSVGVRGGGETQYF.

This chain links TRBV2 with TRBJ2-7, with 7 bases identical to TRBD1. CDR1 and CDR2 from the germline V gene are SNHLY and FYNNEI. CDR3 size: 12 residues. Trimming cost V 6 bases and J 7 bases; bases outside gene matches: 6. CDR3 DNA: TGTGCCAGCAGGGCAGGGGGAAGGGAGCAGTACTTC. Its translation: CASRAGGREQYF.

This clone was seen only a few times. V gene TRBV7-9 combines with J gene TRBJ2-5; the D gene is possibly TRBD2 (5 bases). Germline CDR1 SEHNR, CDR2 FQNEAQ (reference sequence). V shed 4 bases and J shed 5 bases, with 14 bases lying between them. The CDR3 has 14 amino acids. This chain's CDR3 is CASSSGEGRETQYF. In DNA, the CDR3 is TGTGCCAGCAGCTCAGGCGAGGGTCGGGAGACCCAGTACTTC.

This clone was counted a few times. The J gene is TRBJ1-4, the V gene TRBV9; maybe TRBD1 (6 bases). Germline loops: CDR1 SGDLS, CDR2 YYNGEE. V lost 3 bases and J lost 8, with 17 bases in between. This CDR3 is built from 15 residues. The CDR3 sequence: CASSDFGGLGEKLFF. CDR3 bases: TGTGCCAGCAGCGACTTCGGGGGGCTAGGGGAAAAACTGTTTTTT.

This clone was counted a few times. This sequence joins TRBV4-1 and TRBJ2-7, with TRBD2 matching over 8 bases. The CDR3 spans 19 residues. After removal of 0 bases from V and 0 bases from J, the junction contained 13 bases not matched to a gene. Per the germline V gene, CDR1 is MGHRA and CDR2 is YSYEKL. CDR3 coding DNA: TGCGCCAGCAGCCAAGATCGGCTAGCGGGTGGGCTTAGCTCCTACGAGCAGTACTTC. Translation gives CASSQDRLAGGLSSYEQYF.

In its sample, this clone was seen a few times. The V gene is TRBV19, the J gene TRBJ1-4, with D perhaps matching TRBD1 (6 bases). Trimming stripped 6 bases from V and 5 bases from J, with 10 bases between. Germline CDR1 is LNHDA and CDR2 is SQIVND (reference sequence). The CDR3 has 13 amino acids. The CDR3 region is CASSRDINEKLFF. As DNA, the CDR3 is TGTGCCAGTAGCAGGGACATCAATGAAAAACTGTTTTTT.

This clone was seen more than once but under ten times. This chain connects TRBV20-1 to TRBJ2-1; D is unclear. V was clipped by 3 bases and J by 7 bases, with 4 bases between them. CDR3 size: 10 residues. Per the germline V gene, CDR1 is DFQATT and CDR2 is SNEGSKA (reference sequence). CDR3 amino acids: CSASTNEQFF. The CDR3 region has the DNA TGCAGTGCTAGTACAAATGAGCAGTTCTTC.

The rearrangement links TRBV15 to TRBJ2-5; D gene unclear. Trimming pared 0 bases from V and 2 bases from J, leaving 10 bases between. Germline loops: CDR1 LNHNV, CDR2 YYDKDF (reference sequence). This CDR3 is built from 15 residues. CDR3 DNA: TGTGCCACCAGCAGAGATCGGCAGGCTCAAGAGACCCAGTACTTC. Translated: CATSRDRQAQETQYF. The whole variable domain, remainder taken from reference TRBV15 and TRBJ2-5, is DAMVIQNPRYQVTQFGKPVTLSCSQTLNHNVMYWYQQKSSQAPKLLFHYYDKDFNNEADTPDNFQSRRPNTSFCFLDIRSPGLGDTAMYLCATSRDRQAQETQYFGPGTRLLVL.

The V gene is TRBV4-1, the J gene TRBJ1-5, with 9 bases matching TRBD1. Germline trimming cut 1 base from V and 1 base from J; bases unmatched to any gene: 5. The length of the CDR3 is 17 residues. The germline CDR1 and CDR2 sequences are MGHRA and YSYEKL. The CDR3 DNA sequence: TGCGCCAGCAGCCAAGCTGCCGGGACAGGGAGCAATCAGCCCCAGCATTTT. Translation: CASSQAAGTGSNQPQHF.

The chain is built from TRBV5-4 and TRBJ2-1, with TRBD2 identical over 10 bases. The V and J ends lost 10 bases and 9 bases, in that order; junction bases with no gene match: 13. The length of the CDR3 is 14 residues. Looked up from germline, CDR1 is SGHNT and CDR2 is YYREEE (reference sequence). CDR3 sequence: CAGGRAGGLFEQFF. In nucleotides, the CDR3 is TGTGCCGGGGGACGAGCGGGGGGGCTGTTTGAGCAGTTCTTC.

The chain has TRBV7-2 and TRBJ2-7; the D is unclear. The V end was cut by 2 bases, the J end by 1 base, with 9 bases between. Germline values: CDR1 SGHTA, CDR2 FQGNSA. The CDR3 extends over 14 amino acids. This CDR3 is CASSLKYFSYEQYF. The CDR3 region has the DNA TGTGCCAGCAGCTTAAAGTACTTTTCCTACGAGCAGTACTTC.

The chain combines TRBV18 with TRBJ2-7; D gene uncertain. V was cut by 5 bases and J by 3 bases, with 14 bases left in between. This CDR3 spans 14 amino acids. The V gene's germline CDR1 is KGHSH and CDR2 LQKENI. In nucleotides, the CDR3 is TGTGCCAGCTCAGTTAATTTTCCGGGCTACGAGCAGTACTTC. Protein: CASSVNFPGYEQYF.

This clone turned up a few times. This chain connects TRBV7-2 to TRBJ2-7; 9 nucleotides match TRBD1. The germline V gene has CDR1 SGHTA and CDR2 FQGNSA. This CDR3 is 14 amino acids long. After removal of 2 bases from V and 3 bases from J, the junction contained 2 bases not matched to a gene. Here the CDR3 DNA reads TGTGCCAGCAGCTTAACGGGACAGGGCTACGAGCAGTACTTC. It is translated as CASSLTGQGYEQYF. The complete variable domain, with remaining parts taken from reference TRBV7-2 and TRBJ2-7, reads GAGVSQSPSNKVTEKGKDVELRCDPISGHTALYWYRQSLGQGLEFLIYFQGNSAPDKSGLPSDRFSAERTGGSVSTLTIQRTQQEDSAVYLCASSLTGQGYEQYFGPGTRLTVT.

There are a few counts of this clone. V is TRBV28 and J is TRBJ1-5, with 8 bases identical to TRBD1. Germline lookup yields CDR1 MDHEN and CDR2 SYDVKM. The CDR3 extends over 15 amino acids. Unmatched junction bases numbered 3, after V lost 1 base and J lost 4 bases. CDR3 nucleotides: TGTGCCAGCAGTTTATTGGACAGGGATAATCAGCCCCAGCATTTT. This codes for CASSLLDRDNQPQHF.

The V and J genes are TRBV9 and TRBJ2-1; D perhaps matches TRBD2 (8 bases). Germline V lookup: CDR1 SGDLS, CDR2 YYNGEE. This CDR3 contains 17 residues. V gave up 4 bases and J gave up 3 bases, with 20 bases separating them. The CDR3 protein is CASSPGGSGTFYNEQFF. CDR3 bases: TGTGCCAGCAGCCCAGGGGGTAGCGGGACATTCTACAATGAGCAGTTCTTC.

This rearrangement joins TRBV5-1 to TRBJ2-1, with 8 bases lining up with TRBD2. The germline CDR1 and CDR2 sequences are SGHRS and YFSETQ. This CDR3 comprises 14 residues. The V and J ends lost 4 bases and 10 bases, in that order; junction bases with no gene match: 10. The DNA of the CDR3 is TGCGCCAGCAGCCGTGAGCTCGTAGCGGGGGAGCAGTTCTTC. This encodes CASSRELVAGEQFF.

The chain links TRBV7-8 to TRBJ1-6, with D possibly matching TRBD1 (5 bases). Trimming removed 4 bases from V and 0 bases from J, with 13 bases in between. There are 17 residues in the CDR3. Per germline, CDR1 SGHVS and CDR2 FQNEAQ. The CDR3 is CASSSGQSRSYNSPLHF. The CDR3 DNA is TGTGCCAGCAGCTCCGGACAATCACGCTCCTATAATTCACCCCTCCACTTT.

The chain carries TRBV7-8 and TRBJ2-5, with D maybe TRBD1 (6 bases). V was trimmed by 0 bases and J by 2 bases, leaving 22 bases between them. The length of the CDR3 is 19 residues. The germline V gene has CDR1 SGHVS and CDR2 FQNEAQ. CDR3 in DNA: TGTGCCAGCAGCTTAGCGGAGCTTTTACGGACGGGGACACAAGAGACCCAGTACTTC. Its protein is CASSLAELLRTGTQETQYF.